The rows below give T cell receptor beta chains drawn from one sample of a study of blood T cell repertoires in COVID-19. Measured with immunoSEQ multiplex PCR; TCRdb has only the in-frame clones, and not every one. Of fewer than 350,000 clones in the sample, 90% were seen once. Source material: peripheral blood. These receptors all stem from a woman aged 25-40 years with COVID-19, enrolled during active disease. Both conserved end residues are part of each CDR3. The order of the fields is D gene, V gene, clone size, J gene, CDR3 length, CDR3 protein, CDR3 DNA. The D gene is left open where the match is weak. Clone size is shown for a subset of rows, as once, few, many or a class of expanded clone.

d_call: TRBD2; v_call: TRBV2; clone_size: .; j_call: TRBJ2-3; cdr3_length: 15; cdr3_aa: CASSEVAGGTDTQYF; cdr3_nt: TGTGCCAGCAGTGAGGTAGCGGGAGGGACAGATACGCAGTATTTT
d_call: TRBD2; v_call: TRBV15; clone_size: .; j_call: TRBJ2-1; cdr3_length: 19; cdr3_aa: CATSKPGLAGTSSYNEQFF; cdr3_nt: TGTGCCACCAGCAAGCCGGGACTAGCGGGGACAAGCTCCTACAATGAGCAGTTCTTC
d_call: TRBD1; v_call: TRBV5-4; clone_size: .; j_call: TRBJ1-6; cdr3_length: 13; cdr3_aa: CASSLDRDSPLHF; cdr3_nt: TGTGCCAGCAGCCTAGACAGGGACTCACCCCTCCACTTT
d_call: .; v_call: TRBV19; clone_size: .; j_call: TRBJ1-2; cdr3_length: 13; cdr3_aa: CATSPKGVYGYTF; cdr3_nt: TGTGCCACTTCCCCAAAGGGAGTCTATGGCTACACCTTC
d_call: .; v_call: TRBV4-2; clone_size: .; j_call: TRBJ1-4; cdr3_length: 16; cdr3_aa: CASSLLPGATNEKLFF; cdr3_nt: TGTGCCAGCAGCCTCCTCCCGGGAGCAACTAATGAAAAACTGTTTTTT
d_call: .; v_call: TRBV6-5; clone_size: .; j_call: TRBJ1-4; cdr3_length: 13; cdr3_aa: CASNPSLDEKLFF; cdr3_nt: TGTGCCAGCAATCCCTCCCTAGATGAAAAACTGTTTTTT
d_call: .; v_call: TRBV28; clone_size: .; j_call: TRBJ2-3; cdr3_length: 12; cdr3_aa: CASSDPSETQYF; cdr3_nt: TGTGCCAGCAGCGACCCTAGCGAGACGCAGTATTTT
d_call: .; v_call: TRBV3-1/TRBV3-2; clone_size: .; j_call: TRBJ1-2; cdr3_length: 12; cdr3_aa: CASSRETGGYTF; cdr3_nt: TGTGCCAGCAGCCGGGAGACAGGCGGCTACACCTTC
d_call: TRBD1; v_call: TRBV10-3; clone_size: .; j_call: TRBJ1-2; cdr3_length: 12; cdr3_aa: CAITGDSYRWTF; cdr3_nt: TGTGCCATCACGGGGGACAGCTATAGGTGGACCTTC
d_call: TRBD2; v_call: TRBV5-4; clone_size: .; j_call: TRBJ2-1; cdr3_length: 19; cdr3_aa: CASSLGLAGAPGISNEQFF; cdr3_nt: TGTGCCAGCAGCTTGGGACTAGCGGGAGCCCCGGGGATAAGCAATGAGCAGTTCTTC
d_call: .; v_call: TRBV11-3; clone_size: .; j_call: TRBJ2-7; cdr3_length: 15; cdr3_aa: CASSLGGTGSYEQYF; cdr3_nt: TGTGCCAGCAGCTTGGGCGGGACGGGATCCTACGAGCAGTACTTC
d_call: .; v_call: TRBV10-2; clone_size: once; j_call: TRBJ1-5; cdr3_length: 14; cdr3_aa: CASSEGGNNQPQHF; cdr3_nt: TGCGCCAGCAGTGAGGGAGGGAACAATCAGCCCCAGCATTTT
d_call: TRBD1; v_call: TRBV27; clone_size: once; j_call: TRBJ1-1; cdr3_length: 14; cdr3_aa: CASSPRTGGTEAFF; cdr3_nt: TGTGCCAGCAGCCCCAGGACAGGCGGGACTGAAGCTTTCTTT
d_call: .; v_call: TRBV29-1; clone_size: .; j_call: TRBJ1-1; cdr3_length: 13; cdr3_aa: CSVLVQMNTEAFF; cdr3_nt: TGCAGCGTGTTGGTTCAGATGAACACTGAAGCTTTCTTT
d_call: .; v_call: TRBV30; clone_size: .; j_call: TRBJ2-7; cdr3_length: 13; cdr3_aa: CAWISGLTYEQYF; cdr3_nt: TGTGCCTGGATCTCAGGTCTAACCTACGAGCAGTACTTC
d_call: .; v_call: TRBV19; clone_size: .; j_call: TRBJ1-1; cdr3_length: 13; cdr3_aa: CASSIEGRVEAFF; cdr3_nt: TGTGCCAGTAGTATAGAAGGCAGGGTGGAAGCTTTCTTT
d_call: .; v_call: TRBV30; clone_size: .; j_call: TRBJ2-3; cdr3_length: 13; cdr3_aa: CAWSSGSTDTQYF; cdr3_nt: TGTGCCTGGAGTAGCGGGAGCACAGATACGCAGTATTTT
d_call: .; v_call: TRBV2; clone_size: .; j_call: TRBJ1-1; cdr3_length: 13; cdr3_aa: CARVRVLNTEAFF; cdr3_nt: TGTGCCAGGGTGAGGGTCTTGAACACTGAAGCTTTCTTT
d_call: .; v_call: TRBV30; clone_size: .; j_call: TRBJ1-1; cdr3_length: 10; cdr3_aa: CAWSTVEAFF; cdr3_nt: TGTGCCTGGAGTACAGTTGAAGCTTTCTTT
d_call: .; v_call: TRBV19; clone_size: .; j_call: TRBJ2-1; cdr3_length: 12; cdr3_aa: CASNSTYNEQFF; cdr3_nt: TGTGCCAGTAACAGTACCTACAATGAGCAGTTCTTC
d_call: .; v_call: TRBV4-1; clone_size: .; j_call: TRBJ1-4; cdr3_length: 15; cdr3_aa: CASSQQGVLGEKLFF; cdr3_nt: TGCGCCAGCAGCCAGCAAGGGGTTTTAGGGGAAAAACTGTTTTTT
d_call: .; v_call: TRBV3-1/TRBV3-2; clone_size: .; j_call: TRBJ1-6; cdr3_length: 15; cdr3_aa: CASSQVSQSGSPLHF; cdr3_nt: TGTGCCAGCAGCCAAGTGTCACAGAGCGGCTCACCCCTCCACTTT
d_call: TRBD1; v_call: TRBV19; clone_size: .; j_call: TRBJ2-1; cdr3_length: 16; cdr3_aa: CASNKRGQGIDNEQFF; cdr3_nt: TGTGCCAGTAACAAACGGGGACAGGGAATAGACAATGAGCAGTTCTTC